This record looks at one T cell receptor beta chain sequence and its context. The target antigen is unknown. This sample is drawn from a study of cytomegalovirus exposure and HLA in healthy donors. Study-level information: In a previous analysis, some 110 million unique TCR beta sequences were found from 150 million to 200 million T cells.

The junction had 9 bases not matched to a gene; V was cut back by 5 bases and J by 7 bases. Germline lookup yields CDR1 SEHNR and CDR2 FQNEAQ (reference sequence). This CDR3 has 15 amino acids. The study ran its PCR with 60 Vbeta and 13 Jbeta primers. The table came from immunoSEQ multiplex PCR; TCRdb's copy has only in-frame clones and leaves some out. The sample contains fewer than 200,000 clones, over 70% of which appear only once. Study outcomes and limitations: In vitro confirmation showed three CMV-associated chains to be CMV antigen specific. Later on, a genetic analysis was performed. It linked a missense variant in DCLRE1C with V- and J-gene trimming of TCR beta.

The receptor comes from a woman aged 50 to 65 in good health and CMV-seropositive. V and J are TRBV7-9 and TRBJ2-1; 9 bases align to TRBD2. Sequenced sample: PBMCs. CDR3 in DNA: TGTGCCAGCAGCATTAGCGGGGGAGGTGCGAATGAGCAGTTCTTC. The encoded protein is CASSISGGGANEQFF.